This TCR beta chain is drawn from a study of T cells in Graves' hyperthyroidism and ophthalmopathy. Trimming took 4 bases from V and 2 from J; bases not matched to a gene: 8. CDR1 PRHDT and CDR2 FYEKMQ come from the germline V gene (reference sequence). CDR3 length: 16 residues. Diagnostic decisions used clinical symptoms, serum thyroxine and TRAb, thyroid ultrasound and orbital computed tomography. This clonotype was found a few times. Its target is not known. Study-wide results and limits: Prediction of ophthalmopathy progression came a median around 6 months pre-onset.

The CDR3 regions of TCR beta were amplified from RNA transcripts. During a first-round RT-PCR of the TCR CDR3, the HTBI primer set was used. TCRdb reprocessed the multiplex PCR reads via MiXCR and lists one record per CDR3 protein. The sample has hundreds of thousands of distinct CDR3 sequences, around 20% seen once. This chain links TRBV13 with TRBJ2-1; 7 bases map to TRBD1. The sequence was obtained from a man aged 35 to 55 with Graves' ophthalmopathy. What was sequenced was blood. CDR3 loop: CASSSRQGVTYNEQFF. The CDR3 DNA reads as TGTGCCAGCAGCTCGCGACAGGGAGTGACCTACAATGAGCAGTTCTTC.